These T cell receptor beta chains were read from a single sample in a study of identical twins. TCRdb redid the calling of the 5' RACE reads with MiXCR, one entry per CDR3 protein. In the table there are hundreds of thousands of distinct CDR3 sequences, approximately 13% of which are singletons. The same data also contributed to another study, on yellow fever vaccine responses in identical twins.

Material for sequencing was PBMCs. Receptors were obtained from a woman between 18 and 29 years old in good health. Both conserved end residues are part of each CDR3. The order of the fields is clone size, D gene, J gene, V gene, CDR3 protein, CDR3 DNA. The D gene is left open where the match is weak. Clone size appears in some rows only: once, few, many, or a class for an expanded clone.

NA | NA | TRBJ1-4 | TRBV10-2 | CASRKGGLGTNEKLFF | TGCGCCAGCAGAAAGGGGGGTTTGGGAACTAATGAAAAACTGTTTTTT
few | NA | TRBJ2-3 | TRBV18 | CASSPPPGRDTQYF | TGTGCCAGCTCACCACCGCCAGGGCGCGATACGCAGTATTTT
few | NA | TRBJ2-7 | TRBV6-4 | CASSEVFGAEQYF | TGTGCCAGCAGTGAAGTCTTCGGGGCCGAGCAGTACTTC
NA | NA | TRBJ2-3 | TRBV20-1 | CSASHAGSDTQYF | TGCAGTGCTAGTCATGCGGGGTCAGATACGCAGTATTTT
many | TRBD1 | TRBJ2-5 | TRBV20-1 | CSATTGGETQYF | TGCAGTGCAACGACAGGGGGAGAGACCCAGTACTTC
NA | NA | TRBJ2-7 | TRBV29-1 | CSVWQGTTYEQYF | TGCAGCGTTTGGCAAGGGACCACCTACGAGCAGTACTTC
many | NA | TRBJ2-3 | TRBV20-1 | CSAAERVSDTQYF | TGCAGTGCCGCGGAGCGGGTTTCGGATACGCAGTATTTT
few | NA | TRBJ1-1 | TRBV6-1 | CASSPVLGARRLNTEAFF | TGTGCCAGCAGTCCTGTATTGGGAGCAAGGAGACTGAACACTGAAGCTTTCTTT
few | NA | TRBJ2-2 | TRBV20-1 | CSARDRRGTDTGELFF | TGCAGTGCTAGAGATCGTCGGGGGACAGACACCGGGGAGCTGTTTTTT
few | NA | TRBJ1-1 | TRBV7-9 | CASTAGGTEAFF | TGTGCCAGCACCGCCGGGGGAACTGAAGCTTTCTTT
NA | NA | TRBJ2-1 | TRBV20-1 | CSARDRVGRSSYNEQFF | TGCAGTGCTAGAGATCGGGTGGGGAGGAGCTCCTACAATGAGCAGTTCTTC
few | NA | TRBJ2-2 | TRBV2 | CASSDRMGFGTGELFF | TGTGCCAGCAGTGATAGGATGGGGTTCGGCACCGGGGAGCTGTTTTTT
many | NA | TRBJ2-1 | TRBV29-1 | CSVEGGQGWYNEQFF | TGCAGCGTTGAAGGGGGCCAGGGTTGGTACAATGAGCAGTTCTTC
NA | NA | TRBJ1-4 | TRBV4-1 | CASSQDMGVGGINEKLFF | TGCGCCAGCAGCCAAGATATGGGGGTTGGGGGGATTAATGAAAAACTGTTTTTT
NA | NA | TRBJ2-3 | TRBV5-1 | CASSFIWTDTQYF | TGCGCCAGCAGCTTCATCTGGACAGATACGCAGTATTTT
few | NA | TRBJ2-3 | TRBV2 | CASTRDAGFTDTQYF | TGTGCCAGCACTCGAGACGCAGGATTCACAGATACGCAGTATTTT
few | NA | TRBJ2-5 | TRBV3-1 | CASSQDLAEETQYF | TGTGCCAGCAGCCAAGATCTGGCAGAAGAGACCCAGTACTTC
few | TRBD2 | TRBJ2-2 | TRBV15 | CATSRDRAGGSTGELFF | TGTGCCACCAGCAGAGATAGGGCGGGAGGTAGCACCGGGGAGCTGTTTTTT
NA | TRBD2 | TRBJ2-3 | TRBV29-1 | CSVARAGGTDTQYF | TGCAGCGTTGCTCGGGCGGGGGGGACAGATACGCAGTATTTT
NA | NA | TRBJ1-3 | TRBV3-1 | CASSSISVPTIYF | TGTGCCAGCAGCTCCATTTCGGTTCCCACCATATATTTT
NA | NA | TRBJ1-5 | TRBV7-8 | CASSPNRTLQNQPQHF | TGTGCCAGCAGCCCTAACCGGACATTACAAAATCAGCCCCAGCATTTT
many | NA | TRBJ2-5 | TRBV20-1 | CSVGWGETQYF | TGCAGTGTTGGATGGGGAGAGACCCAGTACTTC
many | TRBD2 | TRBJ2-5 | TRBV6-1 | CASTRGGFVETQYF | TGTGCCAGCACTCGGGGAGGGTTCGTGGAGACCCAGTACTTC
few | NA | TRBJ1-5 | TRBV24-1 | CATGGVSGSNQPQHF | TGTGCCACCGGCGGGGTCAGCGGTAGCAATCAGCCCCAGCATTTT
few | TRBD1 | TRBJ2-2 | TRBV14 | CASSQLKHSGGQNTGELFF | TGTGCCAGCAGCCAATTAAAACACTCAGGGGGCCAGAACACCGGGGAGCTGTTTTTT
many | NA | TRBJ2-7 | TRBV12-3/TRBV12-4 | CASSFLVNYEQYF | TGTGCCAGCAGTTTTCTCGTAAACTACGAGCAGTACTTC
few | TRBD2 | TRBJ2-1 | TRBV24-1 | CATSDFLTSGNYNEQFF | TGTGCCACCAGTGATTTCCTAACTAGCGGGAACTACAATGAGCAGTTCTTC
many | NA | TRBJ2-5 | TRBV5-6 | CASSLVKETQYF | TGTGCCAGCAGCTTGGTGAAAGAGACCCAGTACTTC
few | TRBD2 | TRBJ2-1 | TRBV20-1 | CSAFSGRESSYNEQFF | TGCAGTGCCTTTAGCGGGAGGGAAAGCTCCTACAATGAGCAGTTCTTC
NA | NA | TRBJ2-7 | TRBV25-1 | CASSESAKGSYEQYF | TGTGCCAGCAGTGAATCAGCGAAGGGATCCTACGAGCAGTACTTC
many | NA | TRBJ2-5 | TRBV5-1 | CASSSSQETQYF | TGCGCCAGCAGCTCGAGCCAAGAGACCCAGTACTTC
many | TRBD1 | TRBJ2-2 | TRBV6-2/TRBV6-3 | CASTPVRTGANTGELFF | TGTGCCAGCACCCCAGTTAGGACAGGGGCGAACACCGGGGAGCTGTTTTTT
few | TRBD2 | TRBJ2-5 | TRBV28 | CASSLPLTSGTETQYF | TGTGCCAGCAGTTTACCCCTGACTAGCGGGACGGAGACCCAGTACTTC
NA | TRBD1 | TRBJ2-4 | TRBV5-1 | CASSDWDSLNIQYF | TGCGCCAGCAGCGACTGGGACAGCCTAAACATTCAGTACTTC